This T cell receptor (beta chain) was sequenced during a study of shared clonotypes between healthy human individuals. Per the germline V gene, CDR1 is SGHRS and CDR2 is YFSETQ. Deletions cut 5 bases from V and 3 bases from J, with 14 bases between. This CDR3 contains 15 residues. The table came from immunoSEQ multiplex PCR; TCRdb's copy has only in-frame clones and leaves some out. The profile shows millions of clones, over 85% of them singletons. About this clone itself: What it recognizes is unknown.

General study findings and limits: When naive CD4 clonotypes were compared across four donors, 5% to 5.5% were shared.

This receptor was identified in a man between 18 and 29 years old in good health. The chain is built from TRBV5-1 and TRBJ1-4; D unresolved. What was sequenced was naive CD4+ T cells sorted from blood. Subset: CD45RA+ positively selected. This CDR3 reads CASSFSQGANEKLFF. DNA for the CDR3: TGCGCCAGCAGTTTTTCCCAAGGCGCTAATGAAAAACTGTTTTTT. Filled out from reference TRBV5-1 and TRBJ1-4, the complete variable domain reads KAGVTQTPRYLIKTRGQQVTLSCSPISGHRSVSWYQQTPGQGLQFLFEYFSETQRNKGNFPGRFSGRQFSNSRSEMNVSTLELGDSALYLCASSFSQGANEKLFFGSGTQLSVL.